Below, 30 T cell receptor beta chains from the same sample are listed, as sequenced in a study of shared clonotypes between healthy human individuals. Measured with immunoSEQ multiplex PCR; TCRdb has only the in-frame clones, and not every one. The sample holds over 850,000 clones, around 78% seen once. Material: memory CD4+ T cells from PBMCs. Specified subset: CD45RA-negative fraction. These receptors were obtained from a man between 18 and 29 years old in good health. Some clones in this sample may be carry-over from other donors' samples.

The J gene is TRBJ2-5, the V gene TRBV5-1; the D call may be TRBD1 or TRBD2 (6 bases each). Trimming took off 4 bases at V and 5 bases at J, with 18 bases between the two ends. Per germline, CDR1 SGHRS and CDR2 YFSETQ. This CDR3 contains 15 residues. The CDR3 spells CASSPRTAGGETQYF. CDR3 nucleotide sequence: TGCGCCAGCAGCCCAAGGACGGCCGGGGGCGAGACCCAGTACTTC.

The CDR3 protein is CASSSGLAGDEQYF. For the CDR3, the DNA is TGTGCCAGCAGCTCGGGACTAGCGGGAGACGAGCAGTACTTC. The chain carries TRBV7-9 and TRBJ2-7; 14 positions agree with TRBD2. The J segment lost 5 bases and the V segment lost 4 bases, leaving 1 base of the junction unmatched. Germline V lookup: CDR1 SEHNR, CDR2 FQNEAQ (reference sequence). The CDR3 has 14 amino acids.

The chain links TRBV18 to TRBJ2-7, with a weak D call TRBD2 (5 bases). The CDR3 sequence is 16 residues long. V was trimmed by 2 bases and J by 4 bases, leaving 18 bases between them. The germline gives CDR1 KGHSH, CDR2 LQKENI. The DNA for the CDR3 is TGTGCCAGCTCACCAATCCAGGCCCAGCGGAGGTACGAGCAGTACTTC. It translates to CASSPIQAQRRYEQYF.

The V gene is TRBV20-1, the J gene TRBJ2-7; D not resolved. V lost 1 base and J lost 4, with 5 bases in between. Per the germline V gene, CDR1 is DFQATT and CDR2 is SNEGSKA (reference sequence). This CDR3 contains 11 residues. The CDR3 DNA sequence: TGCAGTGCTAGAGCCCATTACGAGCAGTACTTC. Its protein is CSARAHYEQYF.

V and J are TRBV2 and TRBJ2-7; 7 nucleotides align to TRBD1. J gave up 8 bases and V 7 bases, and 5 bases lay outside the gene matches. This CDR3 region has 11 residues. CDR1 is SNHLY and CDR2 is FYNNEI in the germline V gene. CDR3 in DNA: TGTGCCAGCAATTTGGACAGGCAGCAGTACTTC. Amino acids: CASNLDRQQYF.

V gene TRBV7-2 combines with J gene TRBJ2-3, with unresolved D. This CDR3 is 16 amino acids long. V was pared by 0 bases and J by 6 bases, with 16 bases between. The germline V gene encodes CDR1 SGHTA and CDR2 FQGNSA. The CDR3 loop reads CASSLARSKILDTQYF. Written as DNA, the CDR3 is TGTGCCAGCAGCTTAGCGAGATCAAAGATTCTTGATACGCAGTATTTT.

The table lists this clone with a few counts. This sequence joins TRBV2 and TRBJ2-3; TRBD2 agrees at 13 bases. CDR1 and CDR2 (germline): SNHLY, FYNNEI. J gave up 4 bases and V 7 bases, and 14 bases lay outside the gene matches. The CDR3 has 18 residues. CDR3 sequence: CASTVITGLAGEPDTQYF. The CDR3 nucleotides are TGTGCCAGCACTGTTATTACCGGACTAGCGGGAGAACCAGATACGCAGTATTTT. Full variable domain (outside the CDR3, taken from reference TRBV2 and TRBJ2-3): EPEVTQTPSHQVTQMGQEVILRCVPISNHLYFYWYRQILGQKVEFLVSFYNNEISEKSEIFDDQFSVERPDGSNFTLKIRSTKLEDSAMYFCASTVITGLAGEPDTQYFGPGTRLTVL.

The chain employs TRBV7-6 and TRBJ2-5, with D maybe TRBD2 (5 bases). Germline-derived CDR1 and CDR2 are SGHVS and FNYEAQ. This CDR3 comprises 12 residues. V was clipped by 5 bases and J by 5 bases, with 9 bases between them. This chain's CDR3 is CASSTRGETQYF. The DNA of the CDR3 is TGTGCCAGCAGCACGAGAGGGGAGACCCAGTACTTC.

The gene calls are TRBV7-9 and TRBJ1-3; perhaps TRBD1 as D (6 bases). The germline V gene encodes CDR1 SEHNR and CDR2 FQNEAQ (reference sequence). Trimming shortened V by 3 bases and J by 0 bases, and 12 bases separated the two germline ends. CDR3 length: 16 residues. The CDR3 protein is CASSLSGTSSGNTIYF. CDR3 bases: TGTGCCAGCAGCTTGTCAGGGACAAGCTCTGGAAACACCATATATTTT.

V gene TRBV5-1 combines with J gene TRBJ2-3; D tentatively reads TRBD1 or TRBD2 (5 bases each). Trimming pared 2 bases from V and 4 bases from J, leaving 11 bases between. The CDR3 is 14 residues long. Germline assignment: CDR1 SGHRS and CDR2 YFSETQ. The CDR3 DNA reads TGCGCCAGCAGCTTCGGGGCCCGGGCAGATACGCAGTATTTT. It is translated as CASSFGARADTQYF.

The chain recombines TRBV7-9 with TRBJ2-3; the match to TRBD2 covers 10 bases. The CDR3 has 15 residues. The V gene end was trimmed by 6 bases and the J gene end by 1 base; junction bases not matched to a gene: 4. From germline, CDR1 is SEHNR and CDR2 FQNEAQ (reference sequence). The CDR3, as DNA: TGTGCCAGCAGGACCGGGACTAGCGGCACAGATACGCAGTATTTT. Protein product: CASRTGTSGTDTQYF.

V and J are TRBV4-1 and TRBJ1-1; 8 nucleotides align to TRBD1. V trimming: 4 bases; J trimming: 4 bases; junction bases outside the gene matches: 8. Per the germline V gene, CDR1 is MGHRA and CDR2 is YSYEKL. This CDR3 has 15 amino acids. In nucleotides, the CDR3 is TGCGCCAGCAGCCGATACAGTGGACAGGGCACTGAAGCTTTCTTT. Its translation is CASSRYSGQGTEAFF.

This clone has a single count. V is TRBV7-2 and J is TRBJ2-5; 7 bases fit TRBD2. Germline assignment: CDR1 SGHTA and CDR2 FQGNSA. The V segment lost 5 bases and the J segment 5 bases; nucleotides outside the gene matches: 8. This CDR3 comprises 14 residues. CDR3 region: CASSPTKGGETQYF. In nucleotides, the CDR3 is TGTGCCAGCAGCCCTACTAAGGGAGGGGAGACCCAGTACTTC.

This clone was seen a handful of times. The junction shows a germline mismatch at one end, possibly a read error. The rearrangement links TRBV2 to TRBJ1-1; 8 positions match TRBD1. Germline V gives CDR1 SNHLY, CDR2 FYNNEI. The CDR3 covers 15 residues. In nucleotides, the CDR3 is TGTGCCAGCAGCGAAGATGGACAGGGCAACACTGAAGCTTTCTTT. Amino acid sequence: CASSEDGQGNTEAFF. Full variable domain (outside the CDR3, taken from reference TRBV2 and TRBJ1-1): EPEVTQTPSHQVTQMGQEVILRCVPISNHLYFYWYRQILGQKVEFLVSFYNNEISEKSEIFDDQFSVERPDGSNFTLKIRSTKLEDSAMYFCASSEDGQGNTEAFFGQGTRLTVV.

The V call is TRBV2, the J call TRBJ2-4; maybe TRBD1 (6 bases). CDR1 is SNHLY and CDR2 is FYNNEI in the germline V gene. The CDR3 sequence is 16 residues long. V lost 7 bases, J lost 2 bases, and 18 bases lay in between. Here the CDR3 reads CASTPGRGSTKNIQYF. DNA of the CDR3: TGTGCCAGCACCCCAGGCAGGGGTAGTACCAAAAACATTCAGTACTTC.

The chain joins TRBV6-7 to TRBJ2-7; no clear D gene. TRBV6-7 is an open reading frame, and its role is uncertain. V was clipped by 4 bases and J by 6 bases, with 7 bases between them. The CDR3 extends over 11 amino acids. The CDR3 region is CASSSGCEQYF. In DNA, the CDR3 is TGTGCCAGCAGTTCCGGGTGCGAGCAGTACTTC.

The rearrangement joins TRBV5-5 to TRBJ1-1; 8 bases are shared with TRBD1. Germline trimming cut 0 bases from V and 1 base from J; bases unmatched to any gene: 2. Germline CDR1 SGHKS, CDR2 YYEKEE (reference sequence). The CDR3 sequence is 15 residues long. The CDR3 DNA reads TGTGCCAGCAGCTTGGCGACAGGGGCGAACACTGAAGCTTTCTTT. It yields the protein CASSLATGANTEAFF.

This clone was seen a handful of times. The V call is TRBV2, the J call TRBJ2-6; 12 bases are a match to TRBD1. CDR1 is SNHLY and CDR2 is FYNNEI in the germline V gene. Trimming cost V 6 bases and J 4 bases; bases outside gene matches: 10. The length of the CDR3 is 18 residues. CDR3 sequence (DNA): TGTGCCAGCAGAATTCCGGGACAGGGGGCTCCCGGGGCCAACGTCCTGACTTTC. This translates into CASRIPGQGAPGANVLTF.

For this clone: Other DNA sequences in this specimen translate into the identical CDR3. V and J are TRBV5-4 and TRBJ2-3; D uncertain. This CDR3 spans 12 amino acids. Trimming took 2 bases from V and 4 from J, leaving 5 bases between them. Germline CDR1 is SGHNT and CDR2 is YYREEE (reference sequence). The CDR3 loop is CASSLFADTQYF. For the CDR3, the DNA is TGTGCCAGCAGCTTATTTGCAGATACGCAGTATTTT. Combining the CDR3 with reference TRBV5-4 and TRBJ2-3 gives the whole variable domain ETGVTQSPTHLIKTRGQQVTLRCSSQSGHNTVSWYQQALGQGPQFIFQYYREEENGRGNFPPRFSGLQFPNYSSELNVNALELDDSALYLCASSLFADTQYFGPGTRLTVL.

The chain joins TRBV7-9 to TRBJ2-1, with D hard to call. The CDR3 totals 15 residues. From germline, CDR1 is SEHNR and CDR2 FQNEAQ (reference sequence). V lost 5 bases and J 7 bases, leaving 18 bases between the germline ends. CDR3 coding DNA: TGTGCCAGCAGCCCCTCTTTACAGTACGCGAATGAGCAGTTCTTC. It translates to CASSPSLQYANEQFF.

There are a few counts of this clone. This chain links TRBV28 with TRBJ1-2; the match to TRBD1 covers 7 bases. The CDR3 length is 22 residues. V lost 3 bases to trimming and J lost 5 bases; unmatched junction nucleotides: 30. Germline lookup yields CDR1 MDHEN and CDR2 SYDVKM. CDR3 loop: CASSFPTKQRGRGDRRLYGYTF. The CDR3 DNA follows: TGTGCCAGCAGTTTTCCTACCAAACAGAGGGGGCGAGGGGACCGACGCCTTTATGGCTACACCTTC.

The rearrangement joins TRBV5-4 to TRBJ2-5; 7 nucleotides line up with TRBD2. V trimming: 0 bases; J trimming: 4 bases; junction bases outside the gene matches: 9. From germline, CDR1 is SGHNT and CDR2 YYREEE (reference sequence). The CDR3 consists of 16 residues. The CDR3 reads CASSLAVAGVGETQYF. The CDR3 region has the DNA TGTGCCAGCAGCTTGGCCGTGGCGGGAGTAGGAGAGACCCAGTACTTC.

V and J are TRBV7-9 and TRBJ2-1, with 10 bases lining up with TRBD1. CDR1 and CDR2 from the germline V gene are SEHNR and FQNEAQ (reference sequence). This CDR3 is built from 15 residues. V trimming: 7 bases; J trimming: 3 bases; junction bases outside the gene matches: 6. Written as DNA, the CDR3 is TGTGCCAGCACCCCGGGACAGGGGTACTACAATGAGCAGTTCTTC. Translating it yields CASTPGQGYYNEQFF.

The V and J genes are TRBV7-7 and TRBJ1-2; D is perhaps TRBD1 (6 bases). CDR1 and CDR2 from the germline V gene are SSHAT and FNYEAQ (reference sequence). CDR3 size: 13 residues. The V gene lost 3 bases and the J gene lost 8 bases, with 13 bases spanning the gap. CDR3 loop: CASSFRGAKGYTF. In DNA form, the CDR3 reads TGTGCCAGCAGCTTTCGGGGGGCGAAGGGCTACACCTTC.

The V and J genes are TRBV2 and TRBJ2-2; D perhaps matches TRBD2 (5 bases). Germline CDR1 reads SNHLY; CDR2 reads FYNNEI. Trimming cost V 6 bases and J 17 bases, with 25 bases left between them. The CDR3 contains 14 residues. The CDR3 nucleotides read TGTGCCAGCAGCGGAAGGGTGGGCACCGGGGAGCCATTTTTT. Its translation: CASSGRVGTGEPFF.

The V call is TRBV19, the J call TRBJ2-7; weak D call: TRBD2 (6 bases). The CDR3 is 16 amino acids. Trimming left V 6 bases short and J 0 bases short, with 18 bases between. CDR1 is LNHDA and CDR2 is SQIVND in the germline V gene (reference sequence). CDR3 amino acids: CASSQTGTSHSYEQYF. The CDR3 DNA reads TGTGCCAGTAGCCAAACCGGGACTTCCCACTCCTACGAGCAGTACTTC.

The chain employs TRBV2 and TRBJ2-7, with TRBD2 matching over 11 bases. With 6 bases clipped from V and 0 bases from J, the junction kept 4 bases outside the gene matches. CDR1 and CDR2 (germline): SNHLY, FYNNEI. CDR3 length: 15 amino acids. The CDR3 region has the DNA TGTGCCAGCAGGTGGGGGACTAGCGGCTCCTACGAGCAGTACTTC. Protein sequence: CASRWGTSGSYEQYF.

The CDR3 loop reads CASSLQGISEKLFF. CDR3 DNA: TGTGCCAGCAGCTTACAGGGAATAAGTGAAAAACTGTTTTTT. J is TRBJ1-4 and V is TRBV2; D is perhaps TRBD1 (6 bases). The CDR3 runs to 14 residues. Trimming shortened V by 6 bases and J by 7 bases, and 15 bases separated the two germline ends. Per germline, CDR1 SNHLY and CDR2 FYNNEI. Combining the CDR3 with reference TRBV2 and TRBJ1-4 gives the whole variable domain EPEVTQTPSHQVTQMGQEVILRCVPISNHLYFYWYRQILGQKVEFLVSFYNNEISEKSEIFDDQFSVERPDGSNFTLKIRSTKLEDSAMYFCASSLQGISEKLFFGSGTQLSVL.

CDR3 DNA: TGTGCCAGCAGCTTAGGGGGACTAGCGGGCACCGGGGAGCTGTTTTTT. Amino acid sequence: CASSLGGLAGTGELFF. The rearrangement links TRBV7-8 to TRBJ2-2; the match to TRBD2 covers 12 bases. The germline CDR1 and CDR2 sequences are SGHVS and FQNEAQ. V gave up 1 base and J gave up 4 bases; unmatched junction bases: 1. The CDR3 consists of 16 residues.

This chain links TRBV4-1 with TRBJ2-5, with TRBD2 matching over 12 bases. This CDR3 has 18 residues. Unmatched junction bases numbered 11, after V lost 4 bases and J lost 2 bases. CDR1 and CDR2 (germline): MGHRA, YSYEKL. As DNA, the CDR3 is TGCGCCAGCAGCCCAGGGGCTAGCGGGAGGGTCTCACAAGAGACCCAGTACTTC. This gives the protein CASSPGASGRVSQETQYF.